The sequence of this TCR beta chain was determined in a study of cytomegalovirus exposure and HLA in healthy donors. General study points: Overall, roughly 150 TCR beta chains were annotated as cytomegalovirus-associated. A further, later analysis showed that HLA-associated TCR beta chains (compared with equally common others) were more clonally expanded.

The PCR had 60 Vbeta and 13 Jbeta primers. The table came from immunoSEQ multiplex PCR; TCRdb's copy has only in-frame clones and leaves some out. The data hold roughly 180,000 clones, with roughly 85% observed a single time. To note about this clone: The antigen is unknown.

Germline CDR1 and CDR2: LNHNV and YYDKDF (reference sequence). V lost 1 base and J 3 bases, leaving 14 bases between the germline ends. The CDR3 consists of 16 residues. Material for sequencing was PBMCs. V and J are TRBV15 and TRBJ2-3; D might be TRBD1 (5 bases). The clonotype was recovered from a man aged 25-45 years in good health and CMV-seronegative. The CDR3 is CATSRVRVHVTDTQYF. CDR3 bases: TGTGCCACCAGCAGAGTCAGGGTTCATGTTACAGATACGCAGTATTTT.